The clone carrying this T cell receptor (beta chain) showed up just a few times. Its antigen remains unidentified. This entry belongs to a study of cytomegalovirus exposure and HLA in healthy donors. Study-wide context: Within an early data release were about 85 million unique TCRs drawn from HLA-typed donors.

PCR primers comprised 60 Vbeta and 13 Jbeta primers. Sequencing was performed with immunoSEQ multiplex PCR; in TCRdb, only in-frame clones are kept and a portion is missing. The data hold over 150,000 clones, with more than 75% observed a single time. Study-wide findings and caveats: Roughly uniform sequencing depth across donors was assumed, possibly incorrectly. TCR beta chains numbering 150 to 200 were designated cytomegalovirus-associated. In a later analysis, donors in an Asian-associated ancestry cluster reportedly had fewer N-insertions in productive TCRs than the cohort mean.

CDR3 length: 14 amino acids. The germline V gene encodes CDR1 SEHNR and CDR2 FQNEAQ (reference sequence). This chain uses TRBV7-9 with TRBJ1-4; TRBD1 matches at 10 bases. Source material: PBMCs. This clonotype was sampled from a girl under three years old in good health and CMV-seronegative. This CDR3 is CSAGTGTGDEKLFF. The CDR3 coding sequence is TGTTCCGCCGGAACCGGGACAGGGGATGAAAAACTGTTTTTT.